This TCR beta chain comes out of a study of T cell changes during pregnancy in multiple sclerosis. The J segment lost 1 base and the V segment lost 6 bases, leaving 8 bases of the junction unmatched. This CDR3 comprises 15 residues. Germline V gene lookup returns CDR1 KGHSH and CDR2 LQKENI. Profiled with immunoSEQ multiplex PCR; TCRdb holds only in-frame clones, not every one. The table lists around 40,000 clones, 90% of them singletons. Sequences were derived from CD4+ T cells from peripheral blood mononuclear cells, sampled in the second trimester of pregnancy. The sequence came from a female donor with multiple sclerosis, enrolled in a pregnancy study. The chain recombines TRBV18 with TRBJ2-5, with TRBD1 matching over 7 bases. The CDR3 DNA reads as TGTGCCAGCTCGCCCTACTGGGACAGCCAAGAGACCCAGTACTTC. The encoded protein is CASSPYWDSQETQYF. Drawing the rest from reference TRBV18 and TRBJ2-5, the complete variable domain is NAGVMQNPRHLVRRRGQEARLRCSPMKGHSHVYWYRQLPEEGLKFMVYLQKENIIDESGMPKERFSAEFPKEGPSILRIQQVVRGDSAAYFCASSPYWDSQETQYFGPGTRLLVL.